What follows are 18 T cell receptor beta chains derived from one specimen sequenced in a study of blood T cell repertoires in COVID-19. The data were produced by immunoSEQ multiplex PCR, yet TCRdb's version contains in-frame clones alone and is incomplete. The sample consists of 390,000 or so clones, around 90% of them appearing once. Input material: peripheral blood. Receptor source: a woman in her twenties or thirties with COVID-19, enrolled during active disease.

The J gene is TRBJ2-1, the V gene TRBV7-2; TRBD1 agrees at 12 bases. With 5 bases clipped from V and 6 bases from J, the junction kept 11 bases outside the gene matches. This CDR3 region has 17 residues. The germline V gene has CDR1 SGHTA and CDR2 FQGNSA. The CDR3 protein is CASSKFLPGQGANEQFF. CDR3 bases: TGTGCCAGCAGCAAATTCTTACCGGGACAGGGGGCCAATGAGCAGTTCTTC.

CDR3 in DNA: TGTGCCAGCAGCCAGGACGGGGGTGGCAGCAATCAGCCCCAGCATTTT. This translates into CASSQDGGGSNQPQHF. The chain links TRBV7-2 to TRBJ1-5; D is possibly TRBD1 (5 bases). This CDR3 contains 16 residues. From germline, CDR1 is SGHTA and CDR2 FQGNSA. V was shortened by 5 bases and J by 1 base, with 15 bases between the two germline ends.

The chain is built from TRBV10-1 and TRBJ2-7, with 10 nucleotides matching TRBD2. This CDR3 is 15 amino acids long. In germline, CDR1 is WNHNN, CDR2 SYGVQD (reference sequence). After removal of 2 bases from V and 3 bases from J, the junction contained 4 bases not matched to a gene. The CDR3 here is CASSEGLAGGYEQYF. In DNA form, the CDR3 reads TGCGCCAGCAGTGAGGGGTTAGCGGGGGGCTACGAGCAGTACTTC.

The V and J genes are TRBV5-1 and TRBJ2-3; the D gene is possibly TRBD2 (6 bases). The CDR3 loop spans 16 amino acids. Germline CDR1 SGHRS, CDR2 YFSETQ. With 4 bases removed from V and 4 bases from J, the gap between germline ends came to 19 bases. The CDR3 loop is CASSIIGRSVADTQYF. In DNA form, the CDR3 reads TGCGCCAGCAGCATTATAGGGAGGTCTGTGGCAGATACGCAGTATTTT.

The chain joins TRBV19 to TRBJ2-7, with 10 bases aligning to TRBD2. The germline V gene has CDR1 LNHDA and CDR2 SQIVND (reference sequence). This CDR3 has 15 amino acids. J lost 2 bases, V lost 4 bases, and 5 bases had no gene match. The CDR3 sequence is CASSTTSGAPYEQYF. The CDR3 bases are TGTGCCAGTAGTACAACTAGCGGGGCCCCCTACGAGCAGTACTTC.

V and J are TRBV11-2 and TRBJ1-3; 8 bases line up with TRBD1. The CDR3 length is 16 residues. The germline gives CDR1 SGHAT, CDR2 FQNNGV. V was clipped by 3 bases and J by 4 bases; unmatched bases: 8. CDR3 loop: CASSFFGQGAGNTIYF. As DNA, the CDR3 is TGTGCCAGCAGCTTTTTCGGGCAGGGGGCGGGAAACACCATATATTTT.

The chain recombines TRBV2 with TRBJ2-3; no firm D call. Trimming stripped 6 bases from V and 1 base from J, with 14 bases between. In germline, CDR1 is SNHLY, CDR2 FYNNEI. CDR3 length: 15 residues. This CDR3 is CASRVRHPGTDTQYF. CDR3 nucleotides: TGTGCCAGCAGGGTCCGACACCCCGGCACAGATACGCAGTATTTT.

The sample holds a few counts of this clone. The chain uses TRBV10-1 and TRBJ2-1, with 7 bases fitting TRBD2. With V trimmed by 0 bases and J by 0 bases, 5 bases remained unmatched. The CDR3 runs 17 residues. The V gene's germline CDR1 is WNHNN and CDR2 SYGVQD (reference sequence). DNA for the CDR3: TGCGCCAGCAGTGAGTCGTCTAGCGGTAGCTCCTACAATGAGCAGTTCTTC. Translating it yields CASSESSSGSSYNEQFF.

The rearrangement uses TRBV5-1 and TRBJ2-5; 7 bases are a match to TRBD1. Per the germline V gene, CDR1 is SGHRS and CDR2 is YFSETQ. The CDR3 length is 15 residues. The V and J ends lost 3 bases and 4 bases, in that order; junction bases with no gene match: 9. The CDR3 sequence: CASSSQTGQGETQYF. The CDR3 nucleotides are TGCGCCAGCAGCTCGCAGACAGGGCAGGGAGAGACCCAGTACTTC.

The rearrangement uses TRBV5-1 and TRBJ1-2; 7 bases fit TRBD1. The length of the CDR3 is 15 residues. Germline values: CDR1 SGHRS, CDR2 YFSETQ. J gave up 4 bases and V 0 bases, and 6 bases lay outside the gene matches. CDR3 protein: CASSLAGGIAYGYTF. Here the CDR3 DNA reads TGCGCCAGCAGCTTGGCAGGGGGGATCGCCTATGGCTACACCTTC.

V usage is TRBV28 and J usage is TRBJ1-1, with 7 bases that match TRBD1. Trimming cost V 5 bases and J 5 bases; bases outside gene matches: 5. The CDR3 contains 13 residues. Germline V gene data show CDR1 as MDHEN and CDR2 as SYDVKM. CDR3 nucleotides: TGTGCCAGCAGTCGAACAGGGGTGACTGAAGCTTTCTTT. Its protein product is CASSRTGVTEAFF.

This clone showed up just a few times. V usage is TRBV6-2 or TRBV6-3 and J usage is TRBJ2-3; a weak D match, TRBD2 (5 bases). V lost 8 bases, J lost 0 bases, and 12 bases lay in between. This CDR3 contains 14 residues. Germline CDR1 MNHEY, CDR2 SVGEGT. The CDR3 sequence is CASGPAESTDTQYF. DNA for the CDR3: TGTGCCAGCGGCCCAGCGGAGAGCACAGATACGCAGTATTTT.

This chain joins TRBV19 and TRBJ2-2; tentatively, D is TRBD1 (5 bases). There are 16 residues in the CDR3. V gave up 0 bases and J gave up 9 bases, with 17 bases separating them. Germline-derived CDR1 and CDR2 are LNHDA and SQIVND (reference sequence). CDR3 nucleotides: TGTGCCAGTAGTATAGATTCAGGGTTGTATGAGAGGGAGCTGTTTTTT. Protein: CASSIDSGLYERELFF.

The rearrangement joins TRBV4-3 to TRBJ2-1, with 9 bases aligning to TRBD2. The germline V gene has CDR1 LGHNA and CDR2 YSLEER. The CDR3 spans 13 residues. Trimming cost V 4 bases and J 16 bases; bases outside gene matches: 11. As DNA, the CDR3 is TGCGCCAGCAGCCGAAGGATAGCGGGAGTGTCATTCTTC. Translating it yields CASSRRIAGVSFF.

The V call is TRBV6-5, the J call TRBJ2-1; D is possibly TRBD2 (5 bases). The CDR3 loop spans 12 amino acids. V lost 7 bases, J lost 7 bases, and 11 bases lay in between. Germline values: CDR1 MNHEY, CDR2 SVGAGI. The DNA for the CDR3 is TGTGCCAGCACCGAACGGGGAAATGAGCAGTTCTTC. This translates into CASTERGNEQFF.

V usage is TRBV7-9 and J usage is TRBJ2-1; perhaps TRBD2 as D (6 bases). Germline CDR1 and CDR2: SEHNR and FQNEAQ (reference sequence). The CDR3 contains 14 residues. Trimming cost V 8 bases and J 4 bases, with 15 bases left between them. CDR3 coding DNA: TGTGCCAGCGGAGGCATAGCGGAGTACAATGAGCAGTTCTTC. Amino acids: CASGGIAEYNEQFF.

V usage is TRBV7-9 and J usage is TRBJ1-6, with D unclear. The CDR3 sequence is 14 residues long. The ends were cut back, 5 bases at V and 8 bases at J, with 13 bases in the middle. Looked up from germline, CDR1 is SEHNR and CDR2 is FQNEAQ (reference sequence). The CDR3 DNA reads TGTGCCAGCAGCCTCGCGGGTGTGGATTCACCCCTCCACTTT. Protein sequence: CASSLAGVDSPLHF.

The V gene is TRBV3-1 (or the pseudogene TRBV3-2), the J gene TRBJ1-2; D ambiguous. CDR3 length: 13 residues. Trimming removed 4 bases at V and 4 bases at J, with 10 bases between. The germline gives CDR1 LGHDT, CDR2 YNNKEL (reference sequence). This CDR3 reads CASSRQSPYGYTF. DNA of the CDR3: TGTGCCAGCAGCCGGCAATCACCCTATGGCTACACCTTC.